These T cell receptor beta chains were read from a single sample in a study of shared clonotypes between healthy human individuals. Assay: immunoSEQ multiplex PCR; the TCRdb copy retains only in-frame clones and omits some. Counted here are roughly 490,000 clones, about 79% occurring once; the ten biggest clones make up roughly 13%. The sample consisted of PBMCs. These receptors were taken from a woman between 40 and 55 years old in good health. Some clones in this sample may be carry-over from other donors' samples. Each CDR3 is given with its conserved first and last residue. D genes are given only for firm matches. A row's size may be missing; if present it is once, few, many or a size class.

D | size | J | V | DNA | CDR3
TRBD2 | . | TRBJ2-3 | TRBV7-8 | TGTGCCAGCAGCAGTGAAATCGGACTAGCGTTCACAGATACGCAGTATTTT | CASSSEIGLAFTDTQYF
. | . | TRBJ2-7 | TRBV5-1 | TGCGCCAGCAGCTTGGTCGGGCATCCCTACGAGCAGTACTTC | CASSLVGHPYEQYF
. | . | TRBJ1-1 | TRBV4-1 | TGCGCCAGCAGCCAAAAATTGGCGGGGCCCAACACTGAAGCTTTCTTT | CASSQKLAGPNTEAFF
TRBD2 | . | TRBJ2-1 | TRBV11-2 | TGTGCCAGCAGGGGAGCGGGAGGGCCTTACAATGAGCAGTTCTTC | CASRGAGGPYNEQFF
. | . | TRBJ2-1 | TRBV19 | TGTGCCAGTAGTGAGAGCTCCTACAATGAGCAGTTCTTC | CASSESSYNEQFF
TRBD1 | . | TRBJ2-5 | TRBV29-1 | TGCAGCGTTGCCCGGACAGGGGTACAAGAGACCCAGTACTTC | CSVARTGVQETQYF
. | . | TRBJ2-1 | TRBV6-6 | TGTGCCAGCTCGGGCGTGTCCTACAATGAGCAGTTCTTC | CASSGVSYNEQFF
. | . | TRBJ2-5 | TRBV5-6 | TGTGCCAGCTCGCGTCCACAAGAGACCCAGTACTTC | CASSRPQETQYF
. | once | TRBJ2-7 | TRBV7-2 | TGTGCCAGCAGCCTTAGCAGATACGAGCAGTACTTC | CASSLSRYEQYF
. | . | TRBJ2-2 | TRBV6-6 | TGTGCCAGCAGGAACACCGGGGAGCTGTTTTTT | CASRNTGELFF
. | . | TRBJ1-4 | TRBV20-1 | TGCAGTGCCCGAGACGGGGAAAAACTGTTTTTT | CSARDGEKLFF
TRBD2 | . | TRBJ2-5 | TRBV7-9 | TGTGCCAGCAGCTTAGCTTACGCCGGGACTAGCGGCCAAGAGACCCAGTACTTC | CASSLAYAGTSGQETQYF
TRBD2 | . | TRBJ2-1 | TRBV29-1 | TGCAGCGTTGAAGATCGGGGGAGGGGGCAGTTCTTC | CSVEDRGRGQFF
. | . | TRBJ1-1 | TRBV19 | TGTGCCAGTAGCCGAGGCGGGTTTACTGAAGCTTTCTTT | CASSRGGFTEAFF
. | . | TRBJ2-2 | TRBV7-3 | TGTGCCGGCAAGGAGGGCAGGGCGGACACCGGGGAGCTGTTTTTT | CAGKEGRADTGELFF
TRBD1 | . | TRBJ2-7 | TRBV6-5 | TGTGCCAGCACCGGGCGGACAGGGGGGAAATACGAGCAGTACTTC | CASTGRTGGKYEQYF
TRBD1 | . | TRBJ2-7 | TRBV5-1 | TGCGCCAGCAGCTTGCTGGGACAGGGTTACGAGCAGTACTTC | CASSLLGQGYEQYF
. | . | TRBJ1-4 | TRBV7-4 | TGTGCCAGCAGCTTAGCGAACCAGGGCTCGGATGAAAAACTGTTTTTT | CASSLANQGSDEKLFF
. | . | TRBJ2-3 | TRBV11-2 | TGTGCCAGCAGCAGAGTCGCAGATACGCAGTATTTT | CASSRVADTQYF
. | once | TRBJ2-3 | TRBV5-1 | TGCGCCAGCAGCATCGACAGGTCCGGCACAGATACGCAGTATTTT | CASSIDRSGTDTQYF
. | . | TRBJ1-1 | TRBV7-2 | TGTGCCAGCAGCGCTGACAGAAACACTGAAGCTTTCTTT | CASSADRNTEAFF
TRBD1 | . | TRBJ2-2 | TRBV27 | TGTGCCAGCAGACAGACGACAGGGAGTCTAACCGGGGAGCTGTTTTTT | CASRQTTGSLTGELFF
. | . | TRBJ2-7 | TRBV7-8 | TGCGCCAGCAGTTTCCTCCGCTACTCACCCTACGAACAGTACTTC | CASSFLRYSPYEQYF
. | few | TRBJ1-1 | TRBV30 | TGTGCCTGGAGTGTGTTGAGAAACACTGAAGCTTTCTTT | CAWSVLRNTEAFF
. | . | TRBJ2-1 | TRBV4-2 | TGTGCCAGCAGCCGCCAGTGGCGGGATGAGCAGTTCTTC | CASSRQWRDEQFF
. | . | TRBJ1-3 | TRBV7-9 | TGTGCCAGCAGCTTTAGCGGGGGCTCTGGAAACACCATATATTTT | CASSFSGGSGNTIYF
. | once | TRBJ2-3 | TRBV27 | TGTGCCAGCAGTCGGATGCAGGGCATGGGTTACACAGATACGCAGTATTTT | CASSRMQGMGYTDTQYF
. | . | TRBJ2-5 | TRBV2 | TGTGCCAGCAGTGATTCCCGAGGAGGGGAGACCCAGTACTTC | CASSDSRGGETQYF
. | . | TRBJ1-4 | TRBV5-1 | TGCGCCAGCAGCAAAAACCCTGACAGCTTTCTTAATGAAAAACTGTTTTTT | CASSKNPDSFLNEKLFF
TRBD1 | . | TRBJ1-1 | TRBV18 | TGTGCCAGCTCACCACAGGACAGGGGATTTGCTGAAGCTTTCTTT | CASSPQDRGFAEAFF
. | . | TRBJ2-5 | TRBV18 | TGTGCCAGCTCGCTTTGGACGGACCAAGAGACCCAGTACTTC | CASSLWTDQETQYF
. | once | TRBJ1-2 | TRBV5-6 | TGTGCCAGCAGCTTACGGTTGCGGAGCTTTGCCTCTAGCTATGGCTACACCTTC | CASSLRLRSFASSYGYTF
. | . | TRBJ1-1 | TRBV10-3 | TGTGCCATCAGTGATTTTGGGGGCACTGAAGCTTTCTTT | CAISDFGGTEAFF
TRBD2 | . | TRBJ2-1 | TRBV29-1 | TGCAGCGTTGAAGCCATTAGGACTAGCGGGATGGGGGATGAGCAGTTCTTC | CSVEAIRTSGMGDEQFF
. | once | TRBJ2-7 | TRBV5-1 | TGCGCCAGCATCGGGGAATTGGATTCCTACGAGCAGTACTTC | CASIGELDSYEQYF
. | . | TRBJ2-3 | TRBV2 | TGTGCCAGCAGTGAAGGTACGGGCTGGGGAGATACGCAGTATTTT | CASSEGTGWGDTQYF
TRBD2 | many | TRBJ2-7 | TRBV28 | TGTGCCAGCAGTCTTCCCCACGGACTAGCGGGTGTCTACGAGCAGTACTTC | CASSLPHGLAGVYEQYF
TRBD2 | many | TRBJ2-7 | TRBV28 | TGTGCCAGCAGAACTAGCGGGAGGGCCGAGCAGTACTTC | CASRTSGRAEQYF
TRBD2 | few | TRBJ2-7 | TRBV7-2 | TGTGCCAGCAGCTTAGATGGTATCGGGAGGGGGCAGTACTTC | CASSLDGIGRGQYF
. | few | TRBJ1-1 | TRBV9 | TGTGCCAGCAGCCTATGGACAGACACTGAAGCTTTCTTT | CASSLWTDTEAFF